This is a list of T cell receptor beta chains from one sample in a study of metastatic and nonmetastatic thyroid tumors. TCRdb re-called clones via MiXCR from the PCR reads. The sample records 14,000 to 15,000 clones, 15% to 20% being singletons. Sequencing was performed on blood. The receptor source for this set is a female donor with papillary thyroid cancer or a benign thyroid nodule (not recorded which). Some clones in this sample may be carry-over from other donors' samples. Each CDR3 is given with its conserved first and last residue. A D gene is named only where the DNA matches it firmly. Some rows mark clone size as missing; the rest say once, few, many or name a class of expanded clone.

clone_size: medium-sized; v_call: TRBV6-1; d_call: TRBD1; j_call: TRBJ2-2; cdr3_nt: TGTGCCAGCAGTGACCAAGGCGCAGGGGGCTTCACCGGGGAGCTGTTTTTT; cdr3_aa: CASSDQGAGGFTGELFF
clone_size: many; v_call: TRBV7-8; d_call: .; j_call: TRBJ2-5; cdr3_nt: TGTGCCAGCAGCATCCAAGAGACCCAGTACTTC; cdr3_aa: CASSIQETQYF
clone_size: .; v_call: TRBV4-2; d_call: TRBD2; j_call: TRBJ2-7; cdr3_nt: TGTGCGAGCAGCCAAGATCCGCTAGCGGGAGTAGGGTACGAGCAATACTTC; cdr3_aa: CASSQDPLAGVGYEQYF
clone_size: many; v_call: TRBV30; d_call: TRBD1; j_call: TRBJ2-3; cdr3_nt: TGTGCCTGGAGTTGGGGATGGGACAGGGCGGTAAGCACAGATACGCAGTATTTT; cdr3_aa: CAWSWGWDRAVSTDTQYF
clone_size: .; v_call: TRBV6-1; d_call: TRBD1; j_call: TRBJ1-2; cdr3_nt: TGTGCCAGCAGTAAAATTAAAGGGGGCGACGGTGGCTACACCTTC; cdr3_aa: CASSKIKGGDGGYTF
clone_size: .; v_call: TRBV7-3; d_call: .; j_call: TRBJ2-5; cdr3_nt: TGTGCCAGCAGCTCCACGACTGGGGGGACCCAGTACTTC; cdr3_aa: CASSSTTGGTQYF
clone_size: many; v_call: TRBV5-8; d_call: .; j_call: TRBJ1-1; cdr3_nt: TGTGCCAGCAGCCTCGGACGGGAGGCTATGAACACTGAAGCTTTCTTT; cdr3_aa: CASSLGREAMNTEAFF
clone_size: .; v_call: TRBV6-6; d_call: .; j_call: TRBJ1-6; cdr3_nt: TGTGCCAGCAGTTACAGGGGATATAATTCACCCCTCCACTTT; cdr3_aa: CASSYRGYNSPLHF
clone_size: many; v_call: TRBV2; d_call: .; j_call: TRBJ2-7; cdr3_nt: TGTGCCAGCAATGGACAGATATTTAATTACGAGCAGTACTTC; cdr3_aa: CASNGQIFNYEQYF
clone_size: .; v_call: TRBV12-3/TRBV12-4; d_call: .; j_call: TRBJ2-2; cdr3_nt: TGTGCCAGCAGACCGGACGGGAACACCGGGGAGCTGTTTTTT; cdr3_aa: CASRPDGNTGELFF
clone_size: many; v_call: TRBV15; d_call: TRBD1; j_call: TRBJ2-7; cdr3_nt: TGTGTCACCAGCGGACAGGGGTGGCAGTACTTC; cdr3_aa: CVTSGQGWQYF
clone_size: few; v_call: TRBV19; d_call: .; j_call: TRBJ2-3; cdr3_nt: TGTGCCAGTAGTCTGGACGCCGCGGATACGCAGTATTTT; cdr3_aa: CASSLDAADTQYF
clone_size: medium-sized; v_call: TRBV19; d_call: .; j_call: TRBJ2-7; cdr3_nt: TGTGCCAGTAGTATCGTGGGCGCCGAGCAGTACTTC; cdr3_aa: CASSIVGAEQYF
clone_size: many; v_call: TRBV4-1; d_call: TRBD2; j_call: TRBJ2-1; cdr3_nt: TGCGCCAGCAGCCAACCGGGGGTTGGCGGGAGGTGGGGGGCCTACAATGAGCAGTTCTTC; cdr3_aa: CASSQPGVGGRWGAYNEQFF
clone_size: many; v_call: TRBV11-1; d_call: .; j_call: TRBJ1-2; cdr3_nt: TGTGCCAGCAGCTTAGACGGGAATGGCTACACCTTC; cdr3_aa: CASSLDGNGYTF
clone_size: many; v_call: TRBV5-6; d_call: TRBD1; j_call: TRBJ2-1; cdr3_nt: TGTGCCAGCAAGAGGACAGGGGCTTACAATGAGCAGTTCTTC; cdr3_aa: CASKRTGAYNEQFF
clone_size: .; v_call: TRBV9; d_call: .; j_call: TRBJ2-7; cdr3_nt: TGTGCCAGCAGCCCCGACAGTTTTACCTACGAGCAGTACTTC; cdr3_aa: CASSPDSFTYEQYF
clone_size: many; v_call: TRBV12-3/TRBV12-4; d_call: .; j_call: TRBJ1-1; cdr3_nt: TGTGCCAGCAGTCTCATAAGGAACACTGAAGCTTTCTTT; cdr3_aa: CASSLIRNTEAFF
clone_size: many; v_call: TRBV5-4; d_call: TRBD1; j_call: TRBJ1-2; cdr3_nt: TGTGCCAGCAGCCCCTTCCCGACAGGGGATGGCTACACCTTC; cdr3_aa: CASSPFPTGDGYTF
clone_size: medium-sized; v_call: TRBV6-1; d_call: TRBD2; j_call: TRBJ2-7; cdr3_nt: TGTGCCAGCAGTGAAATAATTAGCGGGAGGTATAGCTCGTGGCAGTACTTC; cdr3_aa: CASSEIISGRYSSWQYF
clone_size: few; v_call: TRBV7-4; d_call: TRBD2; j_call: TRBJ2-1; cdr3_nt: TGTGCCAGCAGCTTAGTGGGTTGCGGGAGGGCCTACAATGAGCAGTTCTTC; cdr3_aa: CASSLVGCGRAYNEQFF
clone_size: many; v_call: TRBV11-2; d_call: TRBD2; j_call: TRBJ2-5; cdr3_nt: TGTGCCAGCAGCAAACTAGCGGGAGGCCAAGAGACCCAGTACTTC; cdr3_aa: CASSKLAGGQETQYF
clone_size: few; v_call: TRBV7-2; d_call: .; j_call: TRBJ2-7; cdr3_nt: TGTGCCAGCAGCATAGGTATGGGGGGTTACGAGCATTACTTC; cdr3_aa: CASSIGMGGYEHYF
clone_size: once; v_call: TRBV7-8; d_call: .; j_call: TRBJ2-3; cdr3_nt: TGTGCCAGCAGCTTAGGGAATCACAGGGGCACAGATACGCAGTATTTT; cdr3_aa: CASSLGNHRGTDTQYF
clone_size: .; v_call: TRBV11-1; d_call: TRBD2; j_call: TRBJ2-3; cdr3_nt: TGTGCCAGCAGCCCCTTAGCGGGAGGGGGCACAGATACGCAGTATTTT; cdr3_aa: CASSPLAGGGTDTQYF
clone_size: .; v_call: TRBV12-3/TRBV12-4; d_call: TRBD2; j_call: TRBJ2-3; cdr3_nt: TGTGCCAGCAGCTGGACTAGCGGCACAGATACGCAGTATTTT; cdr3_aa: CASSWTSGTDTQYF
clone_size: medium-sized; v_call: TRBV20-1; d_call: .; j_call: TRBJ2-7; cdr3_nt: TGCAGTGCTAGAGACCCGGGGGCACCTAGCTCCTACGAGCAGTACTTC; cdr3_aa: CSARDPGAPSSYEQYF
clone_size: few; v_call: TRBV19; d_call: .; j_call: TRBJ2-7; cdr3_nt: TGTTCCAGTAGTATGGGGTCTCAATCCTACGAGCAGTACTTC; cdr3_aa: CSSSMGSQSYEQYF
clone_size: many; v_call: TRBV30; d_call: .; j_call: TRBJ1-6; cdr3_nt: TGTGCCTGGAGATTAGCGGGGTCTGGGAATTCACCCCTCCACTTT; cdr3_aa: CAWRLAGSGNSPLHF
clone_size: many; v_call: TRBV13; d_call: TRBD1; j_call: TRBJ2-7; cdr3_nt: TGTGCCAGCAGCCTTAACCGGGACAGGGTAATTGAGCAGTACTTC; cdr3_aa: CASSLNRDRVIEQYF
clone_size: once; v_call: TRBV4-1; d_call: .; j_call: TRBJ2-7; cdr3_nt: TGCGCCAGCAGCCACCCGGGACAACGAGACGAGCAGTACTTC; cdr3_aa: CASSHPGQRDEQYF
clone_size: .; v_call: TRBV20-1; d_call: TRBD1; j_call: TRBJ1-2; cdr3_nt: TGCAGTTTGGGACAGGGTGTAAACTATGGCTACACCTTC; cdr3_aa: CSLGQGVNYGYTF
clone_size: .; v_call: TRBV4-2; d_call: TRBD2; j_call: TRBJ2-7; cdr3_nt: TGTGCCAGCAGCCAAGAAGCGGGGAGCTCCTACGAGCAGTACTTC; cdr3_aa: CASSQEAGSSYEQYF
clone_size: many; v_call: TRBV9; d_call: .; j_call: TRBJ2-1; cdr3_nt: TGTGCCAGCAGCGTTCCGGCTGGTGAGCAGTTCTTC; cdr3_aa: CASSVPAGEQFF
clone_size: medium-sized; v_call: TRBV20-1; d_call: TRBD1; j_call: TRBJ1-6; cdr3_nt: TGCAGTGCTAGAGAGAACAGGGGGTATTCACCCCTCCACTTT; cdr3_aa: CSARENRGYSPLHF
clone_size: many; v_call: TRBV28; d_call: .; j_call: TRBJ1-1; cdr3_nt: TGTGCCAGCAGTCCGGGGCTATTTTCGGGTTCGAACACTGAAGCTTTCTTT; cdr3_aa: CASSPGLFSGSNTEAFF
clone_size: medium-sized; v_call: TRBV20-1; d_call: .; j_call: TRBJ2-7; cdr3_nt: TGCAGTGCGGTAGGGGACCGAGCTACCTACGAGCAGTACTTC; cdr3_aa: CSAVGDRATYEQYF
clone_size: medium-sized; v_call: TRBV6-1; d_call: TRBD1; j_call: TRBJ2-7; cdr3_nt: TGTGCCAGCAGTTCGCCCTACGGACAGGGTTTCTACGAGCAGTACTTC; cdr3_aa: CASSSPYGQGFYEQYF
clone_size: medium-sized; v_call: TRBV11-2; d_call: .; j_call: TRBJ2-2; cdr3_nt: TGTGCCAGCAGCTTATACTCGAACACCGGGGAGCTGTTTTTT; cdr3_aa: CASSLYSNTGELFF
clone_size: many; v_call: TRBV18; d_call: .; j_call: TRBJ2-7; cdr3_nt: TGTGCCAGCTCACCAGACAGTTCCTACGAGCAGTACTTC; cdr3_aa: CASSPDSSYEQYF
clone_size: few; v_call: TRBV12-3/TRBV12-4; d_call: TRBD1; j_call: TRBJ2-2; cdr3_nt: TGTGCCAGCAGCTCGATACGAGGGGGCCTGGACACCGGGGAGCTGTTTTTT; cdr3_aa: CASSSIRGGLDTGELFF
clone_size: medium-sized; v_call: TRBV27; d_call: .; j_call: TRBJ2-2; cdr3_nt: TGTGCCAGCAGTTTATTCCCAGAAGATGGGAACACCGGGGAGCTGTTTTTT; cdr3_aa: CASSLFPEDGNTGELFF
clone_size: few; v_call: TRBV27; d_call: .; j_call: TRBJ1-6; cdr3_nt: TGTGCCAGCAGTCTAGGACAGTTTAATTCACCCCTCCACTTT; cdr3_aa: CASSLGQFNSPLHF
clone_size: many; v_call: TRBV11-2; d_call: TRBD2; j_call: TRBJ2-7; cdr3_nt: TGTGCCAGCAGCTTTGAAAGCGGGACTAGCGCCTACGAGCAGTACTTC; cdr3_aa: CASSFESGTSAYEQYF
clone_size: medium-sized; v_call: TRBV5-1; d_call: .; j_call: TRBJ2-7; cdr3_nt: TGCGCCAGCAGAGAGGACTCGGATACCGAGCAGTACTTC; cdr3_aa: CASREDSDTEQYF
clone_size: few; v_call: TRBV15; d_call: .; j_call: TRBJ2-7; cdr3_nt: TGTGCCACCAGCTATCGACTACGAGGTGGTTCCTACGAGCAGTACTTC; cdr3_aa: CATSYRLRGGSYEQYF
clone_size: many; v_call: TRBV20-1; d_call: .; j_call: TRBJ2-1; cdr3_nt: TGCAGTGCTAGACAAAGCAATGAGCAGTTCTTC; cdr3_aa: CSARQSNEQFF
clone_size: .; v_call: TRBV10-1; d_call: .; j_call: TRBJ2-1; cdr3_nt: TGCGCCAGCTACAAGAACCTGCCTGACAATGAGCAGTTCTTC; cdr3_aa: CASYKNLPDNEQFF
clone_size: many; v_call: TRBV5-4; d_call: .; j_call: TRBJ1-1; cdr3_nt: TGTGCCAGCAGAAGGCAGGGTGATTTTACTGAAGCTTTCTTT; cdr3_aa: CASRRQGDFTEAFF
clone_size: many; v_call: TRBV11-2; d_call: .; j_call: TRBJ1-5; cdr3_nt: TGTGCCAGCAGCCATTACGGTAAGCCCCAGCATTTT; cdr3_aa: CASSHYGKPQHF